This T cell receptor (beta chain) was sequenced in a study of control samples from healthy donors and cancer patients. Assay: immunoSEQ multiplex PCR; the TCRdb copy retains only in-frame clones and omits some. The data hold 180,000 or so clones, with 91% observed a single time. The germline V gene encodes CDR1 SGHTA and CDR2 FQGNSA. The CDR3 extends over 14 amino acids. V dropped 5 bases and J dropped 3 bases, with 10 bases sitting between them. Specimen: blood. The clonotype comes from a woman younger than 45 in good health. V gene TRBV7-2 combines with J gene TRBJ2-2; the D gene is possibly TRBD2 (6 bases). The CDR3 spells CASSPGLYTGELFF. The CDR3 coding sequence is TGTGCCAGCAGCCCGGGACTGTACACCGGGGAGCTGTTTTTT. The complete variable domain, with remaining parts taken from reference TRBV7-2 and TRBJ2-2, reads GAGVSQSPSNKVTEKGKDVELRCDPISGHTALYWYRQSLGQGLEFLIYFQGNSAPDKSGLPSDRFSAERTGGSVSTLTIQRTQQEDSAVYLCASSPGLYTGELFFGEGSRLTVL.